The 7 T cell receptor beta chains reported below all come from one sample, sequenced in a study of siplizumab effects on memory and regulatory T cells. Assay: immunoSEQ multiplex PCR; the TCRdb copy retains only in-frame clones and omits some. The sample lists roughly 50,000 clones; roughly 93% were seen once. What was sequenced was CD8+ T cells sorted from blood. The receptors here all came from a human donor in good health.

The rearrangement links TRBV11-3 to TRBJ1-1; D gene unclear. Deletions cut 0 bases from V and 1 base from J, with 3 bases between. Germline CDR1 SGHNT, CDR2 YENEEA. The CDR3 length is 13 residues. Here the CDR3 DNA reads TGTGCCAGCAGCTTAGAGGGGAACACTGAAGCTTTCTTT. Residues: CASSLEGNTEAFF.

V and J are TRBV11-1 and TRBJ2-7; 10 nucleotides agree with TRBD2. The germline CDR1 and CDR2 sequences are SGHAT and FQDESV (reference sequence). The CDR3 loop spans 14 amino acids. V was clipped by 5 bases and J by 4 bases; unmatched bases: 5. The CDR3 sequence: CASSPSTSGYEQYF. The CDR3 DNA follows: TGTGCCAGCAGCCCCTCGACTAGCGGGTACGAGCAGTACTTC.

This rearrangement joins TRBV4-1 to TRBJ2-5; D is unclear. CDR3 length: 14 amino acids. Germline loops: CDR1 MGHRA, CDR2 YSYEKL. V shed 0 bases and J shed 5 bases, with 10 bases lying between them. CDR3 in amino acids: CASSQESVLETQYF. In nucleotides, the CDR3 is TGCGCCAGCAGCCAAGAGTCCGTCCTCGAGACCCAGTACTTC.

The chain carries TRBV27 and TRBJ1-1; D gene ambiguous. Germline values: CDR1 MNHEY, CDR2 SMNVEV (reference sequence). Trimming removed 5 bases at V and 1 base at J, with 11 bases between. The CDR3 is made up of 14 amino acids. The CDR3 sequence: CASSPFPRNTEAFF. The CDR3 DNA reads TGTGCCAGCAGTCCATTTCCGAGGAACACTGAAGCTTTCTTT.

The rearrangement links TRBV5-6 to TRBJ2-7; possibly TRBD2 for D (5 bases). The CDR3 contains 15 residues. Germline CDR1 SGHDT, CDR2 YYEEEE. The V and J ends lost 4 bases and 6 bases respectively, with 20 bases between them. The DNA for the CDR3 is TGTGCCAGCAGCGATTGGACCTCTTTGACTACCGAGCAGTACTTC. Amino acids: CASSDWTSLTTEQYF. Combining the CDR3 with reference TRBV5-6 and TRBJ2-7 gives the whole variable domain DAGVTQSPTHLIKTRGQQVTLRCSPKSGHDTVSWYQQALGQGPQFIFQYYEEEERQRGNFPDRFSGHQFPNYSSELNVNALLLGDSALYLCASSDWTSLTTEQYFGPGTRLTVT.

This sequence joins TRBV5-8 and TRBJ2-1; D is possibly TRBD2 (5 bases). CDR3 length equals 16 residues. V gave up 6 bases and J gave up 8 bases, with 24 bases separating them. Germline CDR1 and CDR2: SGHTS and YDEGEE. CDR3 loop: CASNGGPGTASYEQFF. CDR3 sequence (DNA): TGTGCCAGCAACGGAGGACCCGGAACAGCTTCTTATGAGCAGTTCTTC. Full variable domain (rest looked up from reference TRBV5-8 and TRBJ2-1): EAGVTQSPTHLIKTRGQQATLRCSPISGHTSVYWYQQALGLGLQFLLWYDEGEERNRGNFPPRFSGRQFPNYSSELNVNALELEDSALYLCASNGGPGTASYEQFFGPGTRLTVL.

The J gene is TRBJ2-7, the V gene TRBV11-2; the D call may be TRBD1 or TRBD2 (5 bases each). CDR1 is SGHAT, CDR2 FQNNGV, per germline. This CDR3 is 16 amino acids long. Trimming removed 5 bases at V and 4 bases at J, with 21 bases between. As DNA, the CDR3 is TGTGCCAGCAGCCCCCTTTGGGGGACGGAACGTTACGAGCAGTACTTC. Encoded protein: CASSPLWGTERYEQYF. Full variable domain (remainder filled in from reference TRBV11-2 and TRBJ2-7): EAGVAQSPRYKIIEKRQSVAFWCNPISGHATLYWYQQILGQGPKLLIQFQNNGVVDDSQLPKDRFSAERLKGVDSTLKIQPAKLEDSAVYLCASSPLWGTERYEQYFGPGTRLTVT.